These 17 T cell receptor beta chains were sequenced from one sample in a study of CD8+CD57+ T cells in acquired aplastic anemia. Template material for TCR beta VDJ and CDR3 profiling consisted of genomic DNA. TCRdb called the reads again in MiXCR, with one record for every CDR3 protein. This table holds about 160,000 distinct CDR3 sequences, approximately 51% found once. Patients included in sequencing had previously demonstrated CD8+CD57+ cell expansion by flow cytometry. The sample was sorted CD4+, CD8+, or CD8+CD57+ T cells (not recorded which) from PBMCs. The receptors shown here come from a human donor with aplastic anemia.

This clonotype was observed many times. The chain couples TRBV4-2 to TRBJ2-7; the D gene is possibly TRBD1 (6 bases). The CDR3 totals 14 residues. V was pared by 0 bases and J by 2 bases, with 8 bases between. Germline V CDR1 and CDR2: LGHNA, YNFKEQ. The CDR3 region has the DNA TGTGCCAGCAGCCAAGAAAGGGACACCTACGAGCAGTACTTC. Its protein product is CASSQERDTYEQYF.

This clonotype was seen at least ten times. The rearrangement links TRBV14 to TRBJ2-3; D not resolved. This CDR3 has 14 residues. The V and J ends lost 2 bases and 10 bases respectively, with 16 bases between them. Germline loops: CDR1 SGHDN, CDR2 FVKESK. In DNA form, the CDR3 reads TGTGCCAGCAGCCAATCCGCTGGAATGAGCGCGCAGTATTTT. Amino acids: CASSQSAGMSAQYF.

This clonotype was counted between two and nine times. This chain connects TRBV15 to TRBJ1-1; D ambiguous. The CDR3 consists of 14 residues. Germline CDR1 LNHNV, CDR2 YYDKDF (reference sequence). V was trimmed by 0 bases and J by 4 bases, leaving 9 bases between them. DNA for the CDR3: TGTGCCACCAGCAGAGATAATCGTCCCACTGAAGCTTTCTTT. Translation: CATSRDNRPTEAFF.

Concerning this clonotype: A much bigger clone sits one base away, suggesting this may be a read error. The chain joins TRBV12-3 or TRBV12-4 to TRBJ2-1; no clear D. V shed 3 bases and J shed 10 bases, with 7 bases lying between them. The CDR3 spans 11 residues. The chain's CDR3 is CASSFRGEQFF. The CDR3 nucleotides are TGTGCCAGCAGTTTTAGAGGCGAGCAGTTCTTC.

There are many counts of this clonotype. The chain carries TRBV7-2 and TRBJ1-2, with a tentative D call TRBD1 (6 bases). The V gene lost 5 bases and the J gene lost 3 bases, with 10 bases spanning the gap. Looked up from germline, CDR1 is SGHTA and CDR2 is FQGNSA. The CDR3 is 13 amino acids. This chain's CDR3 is CASSQDSYYGYTF. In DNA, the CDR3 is TGTGCCAGCAGCCAGGACAGCTACTATGGCTACACCTTC.

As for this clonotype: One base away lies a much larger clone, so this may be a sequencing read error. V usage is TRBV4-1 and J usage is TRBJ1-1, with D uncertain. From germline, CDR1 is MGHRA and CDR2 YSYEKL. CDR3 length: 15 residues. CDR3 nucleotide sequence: TGCGCCAGCAGCCAAGATGGAGGACTCAACACTGAAGCTTCCTTT. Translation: CASSQDGGLNTEASF.

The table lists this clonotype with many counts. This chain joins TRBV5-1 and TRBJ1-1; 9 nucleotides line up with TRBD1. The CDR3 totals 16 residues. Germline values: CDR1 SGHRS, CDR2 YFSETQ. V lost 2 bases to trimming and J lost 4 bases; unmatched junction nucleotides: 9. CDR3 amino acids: CASSLSPMTGGTEAFF. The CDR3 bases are TGCGCCAGCAGCTTAAGCCCAATGACAGGGGGCACTGAAGCTTTCTTT.

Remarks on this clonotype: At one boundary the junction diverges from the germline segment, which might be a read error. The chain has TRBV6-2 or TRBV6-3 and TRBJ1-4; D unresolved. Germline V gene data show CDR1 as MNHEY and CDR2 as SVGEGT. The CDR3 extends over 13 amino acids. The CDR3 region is CASSLRLNERLFF. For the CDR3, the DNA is TGTGCCAGCAGTCTCCGCCTCAATGAAAGACTGTTTTTT.

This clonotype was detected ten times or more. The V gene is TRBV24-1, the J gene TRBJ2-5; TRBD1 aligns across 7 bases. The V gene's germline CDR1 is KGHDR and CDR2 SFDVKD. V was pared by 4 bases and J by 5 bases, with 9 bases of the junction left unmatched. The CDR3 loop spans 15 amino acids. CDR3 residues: CATSDKTGSGETQYF. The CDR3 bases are TGTGCCACCAGTGACAAGACAGGGTCTGGGGAGACCCAGTACTTC.

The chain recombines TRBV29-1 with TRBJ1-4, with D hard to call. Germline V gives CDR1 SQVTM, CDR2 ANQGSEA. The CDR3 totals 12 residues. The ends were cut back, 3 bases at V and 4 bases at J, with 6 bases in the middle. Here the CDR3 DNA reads TGCAGCGTTGAGGAGCGTAATGAAAAACTGTTTTTT. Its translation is CSVEERNEKLFF.

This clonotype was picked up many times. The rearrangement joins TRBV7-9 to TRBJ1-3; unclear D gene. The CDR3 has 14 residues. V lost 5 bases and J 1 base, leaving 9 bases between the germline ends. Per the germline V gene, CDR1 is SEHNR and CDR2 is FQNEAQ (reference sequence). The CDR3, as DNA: TGTGCCAGCAGCCTCCCTGAGTCTGGAAACACCATATATTTT. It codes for CASSLPESGNTIYF.

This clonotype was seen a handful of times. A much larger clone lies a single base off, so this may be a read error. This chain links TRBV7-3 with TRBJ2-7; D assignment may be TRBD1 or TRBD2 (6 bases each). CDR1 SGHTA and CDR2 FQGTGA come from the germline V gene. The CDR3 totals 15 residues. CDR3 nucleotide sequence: TGCGCCAGCAGCTTGGGGGGCGAGGATATCTACGAGCAGTACTTC. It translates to CASSLGGEDIYEQYF.

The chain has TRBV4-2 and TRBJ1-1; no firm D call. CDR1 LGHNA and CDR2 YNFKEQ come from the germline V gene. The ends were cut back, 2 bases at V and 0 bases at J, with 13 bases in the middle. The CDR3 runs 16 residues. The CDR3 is CASSQHTTSMNTEAFF. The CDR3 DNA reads TGTGCCAGCAGCCAACACACCACGAGCATGAACACTGAAGCTTTCTTT.

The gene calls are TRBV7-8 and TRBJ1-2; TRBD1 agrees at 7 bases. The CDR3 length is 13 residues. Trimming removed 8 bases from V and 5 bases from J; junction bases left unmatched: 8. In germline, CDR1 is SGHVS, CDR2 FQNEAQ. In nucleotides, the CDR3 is TGTGCCAGCTCCGTCACAGGGGAATATGGCTACACCTTC. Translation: CASSVTGEYGYTF.

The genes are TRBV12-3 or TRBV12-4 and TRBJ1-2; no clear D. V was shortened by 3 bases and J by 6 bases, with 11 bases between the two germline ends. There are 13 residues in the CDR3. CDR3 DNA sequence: TGTGCCAGCAGTTTGTACGGGCCCCATGGCTACACCTTC. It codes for CASSLYGPHGYTF.

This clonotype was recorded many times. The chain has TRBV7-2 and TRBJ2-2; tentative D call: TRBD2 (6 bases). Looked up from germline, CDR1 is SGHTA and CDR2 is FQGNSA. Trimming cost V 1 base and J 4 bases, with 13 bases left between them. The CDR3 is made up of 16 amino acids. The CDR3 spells CASSLEEGRATGELFF. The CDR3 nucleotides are TGTGCCAGCAGCTTAGAGGAGGGGCGGGCCACCGGGGAGCTGTTTTTT.

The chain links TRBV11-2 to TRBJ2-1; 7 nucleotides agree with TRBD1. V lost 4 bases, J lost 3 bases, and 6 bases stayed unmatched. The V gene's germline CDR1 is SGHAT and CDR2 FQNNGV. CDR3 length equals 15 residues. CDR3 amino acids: CASSSRQGYYNEQFF. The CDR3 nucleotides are TGTGCCAGCAGCTCCCGACAGGGTTACTACAATGAGCAGTTCTTC.